The rows below give T cell receptor beta chains drawn from one sample of a study of blood T cell repertoires in COVID-19. The protocol was immunoSEQ multiplex PCR, while the TCRdb copy is restricted to in-frame clones and leaves out a portion. Here the sample spans 15,000 to 20,000 clones, 85% to 95% being singletons. Sequenced: peripheral blood. The receptors stem from a human donor in a cohort sampled during active COVID-19. Both conserved end residues are part of each CDR3. The D gene is left open where the match is weak. Rows give clone size only sometimes, using once, few, many, or a class for an expanded clone.

V gene	D gene	CDR3 length	clone size	J gene	CDR3 protein	CDR3 DNA
TRBV19	-	12	-	TRBJ2-3	CASSMTGDTQYF	TGTGCCAGTAGTATGACTGGAGATACGCAGTATTTT
TRBV11-2	TRBD2	16	-	TRBJ2-3	CASSPILAGGRSWQYF	TGTGCCAGCAGCCCAATCCTAGCGGGGGGGCGAAGTTGGCAGTATTTT
TRBV4-3	TRBD1	15	-	TRBJ2-1	CASSQATGVLNEQFF	TGCGCCAGCAGCCAAGCGACAGGGGTCCTCAATGAGCAGTTCTTC
TRBV11-2	-	15	once	TRBJ1-1	CASSPRHGADTEAFF	TGTGCCAGCAGCCCGCGACATGGGGCCGACACTGAAGCTTTCTTT
TRBV18	TRBD1	11	-	TRBJ2-1	CASSGGTGLFF	TGTGCCAGCTCGGGAGGGACAGGGTTATTCTTC
TRBV15	TRBD2	14	-	TRBJ2-1	CATSRQLAPNEQFF	TGTGCCACCAGCAGACAACTAGCGCCCAATGAGCAGTTCTTC
TRBV19	-	15	-	TRBJ1-3	CASSTGTNSGNTIYF	TGTGCCAGTAGTACCGGGACAAACTCTGGAAACACCATATATTTT
TRBV23-1	TRBD1	17	-	TRBJ1-5	CASLSDPRTGRDQPQHF	TGCGCCAGCTTGTCCGATCCGAGGACAGGGCGAGATCAGCCCCAGCATTTT
TRBV28	-	12	-	TRBJ2-7	CASSLRGFGQYF	TGTGCCAGCAGTTTACGGGGGTTTGGGCAGTACTTC
TRBV11-2	-	17	-	TRBJ2-1	CASSLVGSAALYNEQFF	TGTGCCAGCAGCTTAGTGGGTAGCGCCGCTCTCTACAATGAGCAGTTCTTC
TRBV9	-	14	-	TRBJ2-3	CASSVVGSSDTQYF	TGTGCCAGCAGCGTAGTGGGTAGCTCAGATACGCAGTATTTT
TRBV9	TRBD2	14	once	TRBJ2-3	CASSEMGTTDTQYF	TGTGCCAGCAGCGAGATGGGGACTACTGATACGCAGTATTTT
TRBV28	-	17	-	TRBJ2-3	CASSFFLPRRPQDTQYF	TGTGCCAGCAGTTTTTTCCTCCCCAGGAGGCCCCAGGATACGCAGTATTTT
TRBV10-3	-	13	-	TRBJ2-7	CAISAPNSYEQYF	TGTGCCATCAGTGCACCTAATTCTTACGAGCAGTACTTC
TRBV5-5	TRBD1	17	-	TRBJ2-2	CASSVLPGTGGSGELFF	TGTGCCAGCAGCGTCCTTCCCGGGACAGGGGGTTCCGGGGAGCTGTTTTTT
TRBV9	TRBD2	16	-	TRBJ2-5	CASSVDPGGGDETQYF	TGTGCCAGCAGCGTAGACCCGGGAGGGGGGGACGAGACCCAGTACTTC
TRBV3-1/TRBV3-2	TRBD1	13	-	TRBJ2-3	CASGQVGTDTQYF	TGTGCCAGCGGACAGGTGGGGACAGATACGCAGTATTTT
TRBV6-6	TRBD2	13	-	TRBJ2-1	CASTLAGANEQFF	TGTGCCAGCACCTTAGCGGGAGCGAATGAGCAGTTCTTC
TRBV3-1/TRBV3-2	TRBD2	13	-	TRBJ2-7	CASSQGLVYEQYF	TGTGCCAGCAGCCAGGGACTAGTCTACGAGCAGTACTTC
TRBV2	TRBD1	16	-	TRBJ2-1	CASRDRTGGLYNEQFF	TGTGCCAGCAGGGACAGGACAGGGGGCTTGTACAATGAGCAGTTCTTC
TRBV28	TRBD1	16	-	TRBJ1-4	CASSLGTGATNEKLFF	TGTGCCAGCAGTTTAGGGACAGGCGCAACTAATGAAAAACTGTTTTTT
TRBV7-2	-	15	-	TRBJ1-2	CASSLMVGALYGYTF	TGTGCCAGCAGCTTAATGGTAGGGGCGCTCTATGGCTACACCTTC
TRBV6-5	-	15	once	TRBJ2-1	CASSFRDLPFNEQFF	TGTGCCAGCAGTTTTCGGGACTTACCCTTCAATGAGCAGTTCTTC